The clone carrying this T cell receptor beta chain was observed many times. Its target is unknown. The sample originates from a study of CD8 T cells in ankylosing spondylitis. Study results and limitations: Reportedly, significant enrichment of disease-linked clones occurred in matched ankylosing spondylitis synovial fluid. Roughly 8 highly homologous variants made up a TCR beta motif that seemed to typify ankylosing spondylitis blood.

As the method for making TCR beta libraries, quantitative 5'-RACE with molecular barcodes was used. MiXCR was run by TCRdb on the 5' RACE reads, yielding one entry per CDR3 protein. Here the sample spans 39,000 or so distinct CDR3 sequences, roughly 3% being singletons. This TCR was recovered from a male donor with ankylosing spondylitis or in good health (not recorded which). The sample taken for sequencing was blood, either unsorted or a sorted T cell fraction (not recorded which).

The CDR3 spells CASSGRTGRDTQYF. DNA for the CDR3: TGTGCCAGCAGCGGCAGGACAGGGCGAGACACGCAGTATTTT. This chain uses TRBV9 with TRBJ2-3; 8 bases match TRBD1. Trimming at V came to 3 bases and at J to 9 bases, leaving 9 bases not matched to a gene. CDR1 and CDR2 (germline): SGDLS, YYNGEE. The CDR3 extends over 14 amino acids.